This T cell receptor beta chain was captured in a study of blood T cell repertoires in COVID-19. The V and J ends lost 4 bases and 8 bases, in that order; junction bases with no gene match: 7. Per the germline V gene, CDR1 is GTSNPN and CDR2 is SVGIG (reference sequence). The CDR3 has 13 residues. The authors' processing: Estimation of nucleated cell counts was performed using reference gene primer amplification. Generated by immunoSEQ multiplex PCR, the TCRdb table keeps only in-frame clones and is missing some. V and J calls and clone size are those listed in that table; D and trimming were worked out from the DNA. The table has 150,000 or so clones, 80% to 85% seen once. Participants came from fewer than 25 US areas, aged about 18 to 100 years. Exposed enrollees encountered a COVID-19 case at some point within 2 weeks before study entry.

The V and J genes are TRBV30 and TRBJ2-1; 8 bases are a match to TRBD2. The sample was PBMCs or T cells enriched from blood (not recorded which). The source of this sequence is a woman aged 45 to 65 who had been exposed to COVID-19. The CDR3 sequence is CAWISGGQDEQFF. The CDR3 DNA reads TGTGCCTGGATTTCGGGAGGGCAAGATGAGCAGTTCTTC.